Each of the 6 T cell receptor beta chains below was sequenced from the same sample in a study of cytomegalovirus exposure and HLA in healthy donors. Use of 60 Vbeta and 13 Jbeta primers characterized the PCR. The protocol was immunoSEQ multiplex PCR, while the TCRdb copy is restricted to in-frame clones and leaves out a portion. The sample lists 30,000 or so clones, about 60% seen once, with 21% in the top ten. Input material: PBMCs. The receptor source for this set is a man in his fifties in good health and CMV-seropositive.

The rearrangement links TRBV9 to TRBJ2-1; TRBD2 agrees at 7 bases. The CDR3 runs 14 residues. The V gene's germline CDR1 is SGDLS and CDR2 YYNGEE. The ends lost 3 bases at V and 5 bases at J; junction bases unmatched: 5. Here the CDR3 reads CASSGRDYNNEQFF. The CDR3 coding sequence is TGTGCCAGCAGCGGAAGGGACTACAACAATGAGCAGTTCTTC.

V is TRBV4-3 and J is TRBJ1-2; a weak D match, TRBD1 (5 bases). This CDR3 spans 16 amino acids. Germline V gives CDR1 LGHNA, CDR2 YSLEER. V lost 2 bases, J lost 2 bases, and 15 bases lay in between. CDR3 coding DNA: TGCGCCAGCAGCCAACTCCTAGGACACAGAAACTATGGCTACACCTTC. Translating it yields CASSQLLGHRNYGYTF.

This chain connects TRBV9 to TRBJ2-7, with D perhaps TRBD1 (5 bases). The CDR3 loop spans 15 amino acids. Trimming took off 0 bases at V and 5 bases at J, with 15 bases between the two ends. Germline CDR1 SGDLS, CDR2 YYNGEE. CDR3 nucleotide sequence: TGTGCCAGCAGCGTAGGAATTAAGGGGTTCGACGAGCAGTACTTC. Amino acid sequence: CASSVGIKGFDEQYF.

A few counts support this clone. This sequence joins TRBV30 and TRBJ1-4; 7 bases agree with TRBD1. With 2 bases clipped from V and 10 bases from J, the junction kept 10 bases outside the gene matches. Germline CDR1 is GTSNPN and CDR2 is SVGIG (reference sequence). The CDR3 consists of 14 residues. The CDR3 spells CAWSPRTGRGKLFF. The CDR3 region has the DNA TGTGCCTGGAGTCCCCGGACAGGTCGCGGAAAACTGTTTTTT.

The chain carries TRBV29-1 and TRBJ2-7, with 8 nucleotides matching TRBD2. Per germline, CDR1 SQVTM and CDR2 ANQGSEA. V lost 0 bases to trimming and J lost 2 bases; unmatched junction nucleotides: 6. This CDR3 is 15 amino acids long. CDR3 amino acids: CSVEDTLADAYEQYF. The CDR3 DNA reads TGCAGCGTTGAAGATACACTAGCGGACGCCTACGAGCAGTACTTC.

V and J are TRBV29-1 and TRBJ2-7; TRBD1 matches 7 bases. The CDR3 consists of 11 residues. V shed 7 bases, J shed 3 bases, and the junction held 3 bases outside the gene matches. From germline, CDR1 is SQVTM and CDR2 ANQGSEA. The CDR3 DNA reads as TGCAGCGCCCGGGACAGCTACGAGCAGTACTTC. Residues: CSARDSYEQYF.